A selection of T cell receptor beta chains follows, all from one sample in a study of T cell responses to AZD1222 COVID-19 vaccine. The method was immunoSEQ multiplex PCR; TCRdb's version includes in-frame clones alone and lacks a portion of them. The sample yields about 110,000 clones, roughly 93% seen once. The sample here was peripheral blood, taken 28 days after the second AZD1222 dose. The source is an adult who received the AZD1222 COVID-19 vaccine. The CDR3 runs from the conserved cysteine through the conserved F or W. The D gene is left open where the match is weak. Size is stated for part of the rows, as once, few or many counts, or as a class when the clone is expanded.

V	D	size	J	CDR3	DNA
TRBV18	.	.	TRBJ1-2	CASSPRTTGPPDGYTF	TGTGCCAGCTCACCCAGAACAACAGGGCCCCCGGATGGCTACACCTTC
TRBV29-1	.	.	TRBJ1-2	CSVGPTTENYGYTF	TGCAGCGTCGGTCCTACGACAGAGAACTATGGCTACACCTTC
TRBV3-1/TRBV3-2	.	.	TRBJ2-1	CASSHLHNEQFF	TGTGCCAGCAGCCACCTCCACAATGAGCAGTTCTTC
TRBV6-5	TRBD1	.	TRBJ1-1	CASSIRTGETEAFF	TGTGCCAGCAGTATACGGACAGGGGAGACTGAAGCTTTCTTT
TRBV5-4	TRBD1	.	TRBJ1-2	CASGLDRGRGGYTF	TGTGCCAGCGGGCTCGACAGGGGGCGAGGGGGCTACACCTTC
TRBV28	.	.	TRBJ1-1	CASTLPGGDTEAFF	TGTGCCAGCACCCTTCCAGGCGGAGACACTGAAGCTTTCTTT
TRBV6-5	.	.	TRBJ2-5	CASTGLPSETQYF	TGTGCCAGCACGGGACTCCCAAGCGAGACCCAGTACTTC
TRBV11-3	TRBD2	.	TRBJ2-1	CASSPRTSYEQFF	TGTGCCAGCAGCCCTCGGACTAGTTATGAGCAGTTCTTC
TRBV12-3/TRBV12-4	.	.	TRBJ1-1	CATVPWEDTEAFF	TGTGCCACCGTTCCCTGGGAGGACACTGAAGCTTTCTTT
TRBV29-1	TRBD2	.	TRBJ2-3	CSVEDQGLESPDTQYF	TGCAGCGTTGAAGATCAGGGACTAGAATCACCAGATACGCAGTATTTT
TRBV14	.	.	TRBJ1-3	CASSQDIVRNTIYF	TGTGCCAGCAGCCAAGATATAGTGAGAAACACCATATATTTT
TRBV13	TRBD1	.	TRBJ1-5	CASSWTGALGQPQHF	TGTGCCAGCAGTTGGACAGGAGCTTTGGGTCAGCCCCAGCATTTT
TRBV20-1	.	.	TRBJ1-2	CSARQVYGYTF	TGCAGTGCCAGACAGGTCTATGGCTACACCTTC
TRBV10-3	TRBD2	few	TRBJ2-1	CAISDPNEGLAGVIQFF	TGTGCCATCAGTGACCCTAACGAAGGACTAGCGGGAGTTATTCAGTTCTTC
TRBV6-1	TRBD1	.	TRBJ1-5	CASSYGDRGQPQHF	TGTGCCAGCAGTTATGGGGACAGGGGCCAGCCCCAGCATTTT
TRBV4-1	TRBD2	.	TRBJ2-4	CASSQDRPTSGNQYF	TGCGCCAGCAGCCAAGATCGCCCGACTAGCGGGAACCAGTACTTC
TRBV19	.	.	TRBJ1-1	CASSLREGYTEAFF	TGTGCCAGTAGTCTACGTGAGGGCTACACTGAAGCTTTCTTT
TRBV27	.	.	TRBJ1-1	CASSLSPGHTEAFF	TGTGCCAGCAGTTTATCCCCAGGGCACACTGAAGCTTTCTTT
TRBV5-1	.	.	TRBJ1-1	CASSLGYHDEAFF	TGCGCCAGCAGCTTAGGGTACCACGATGAAGCTTTCTTT
TRBV5-1	.	.	TRBJ2-1	CASSLGPLGEQFF	TGCGCCAGCAGCTTGGGCCCTCTAGGTGAGCAGTTCTTC
TRBV19	.	.	TRBJ1-1	CASSIGSGLTEAFF	TGTGCCAGTAGTATAGGATCAGGGCTCACTGAAGCTTTCTTT
TRBV18	.	.	TRBJ2-3	CASSLPGNRADTQYF	TGTGCCAGCTCACTTCCAGGCAATAGGGCAGATACGCAGTATTTT
TRBV6-5	TRBD2	.	TRBJ2-7	CASSLPGLPYEQYF	TGTGCCAGCAGCCTCCCGGGACTACCCTACGAGCAGTACTTC
TRBV27	.	.	TRBJ1-3	CASSLSRGGNTIYF	TGTGCCAGCAGTCTCAGTCGGGGTGGAAACACCATATATTTT
TRBV7-9	.	.	TRBJ1-2	CASSGEGTDWGYGYTF	TGTGCCAGCAGCGGTGAGGGTACAGATTGGGGCTATGGCTACACCTTC
TRBV2	.	.	TRBJ1-5	CASSADGDQPQHF	TGTGCCAGCAGTGCGGACGGGGATCAGCCCCAGCATTTT
TRBV12-3/TRBV12-4	.	.	TRBJ1-5	CASSRESNQPQHF	TGTGCCAGCAGCCGCGAGAGCAATCAGCCCCAGCATTTT
TRBV19	.	.	TRBJ1-5	CASSTRDTNQPQHF	TGTGCCAGTAGTACCCGGGACACCAATCAGCCCCAGCATTTT
TRBV11-2	.	.	TRBJ2-7	CASSPDSLLEQYF	TGTGCCAGCAGCCCAGACAGTCTTTTGGAGCAGTACTTC
TRBV23-1	.	.	TRBJ2-7	CASSPPWQGRFYEQYF	TGCGCCAGCAGTCCTCCTTGGCAGGGGCGATTCTACGAGCAGTACTTC
TRBV27	.	.	TRBJ2-1	CASSLPWGLEINEQFF	TGTGCCAGCAGTTTGCCCTGGGGGCTGGAAATCAATGAGCAGTTCTTC
TRBV14	.	few	TRBJ2-7	CASSFSDEQYF	TGTGCCAGCAGCTTCTCAGACGAGCAGTACTTC
TRBV6-5	TRBD1	.	TRBJ2-3	CASSLGTGFRTDTQYF	TGTGCCAGCAGTTTGGGGACAGGGTTTCGCACAGATACGCAGTATTTT
TRBV6-6	.	few	TRBJ2-3	CASRPLAVIDTQYF	TGTGCCAGCAGGCCCCTCGCGGTGATAGATACGCAGTATTTT
TRBV4-1	.	.	TRBJ1-5	CASSQDRRQSDQPQHF	TGCGCCAGCAGCCAAGACCGAAGACAATCCGATCAGCCCCAGCATTTT
TRBV19	TRBD1	.	TRBJ1-2	CASSTSDRGPGYTF	TGTGCCAGTAGTACATCCGACAGGGGGCCTGGCTACACCTTC
TRBV29-1	.	.	TRBJ2-5	CSVSLGPQETQYF	TGCAGCGTAAGCTTGGGCCCCCAAGAGACCCAGTACTTC
TRBV10-3	TRBD2	.	TRBJ2-3	CAIRTSELTDTQYF	TGTGCCATCCGTACTAGCGAGTTGACAGATACGCAGTATTTT
TRBV18	.	.	TRBJ1-2	CASSSTVNYGYTF	TGTGCCAGCTCATCCACCGTTAACTATGGCTACACCTTC
TRBV10-3	TRBD2	.	TRBJ2-1	CAISEPGTSGSNEQFF	TGTGCCATCAGTGAGCCAGGGACTAGCGGGTCCAATGAGCAGTTCTTC
TRBV18	TRBD1	.	TRBJ1-1	CASSPPTGGRVTEAFF	TGTGCCAGCTCACCACCGACAGGGGGGCGGGTCACTGAAGCTTTCTTT
TRBV6-5	.	.	TRBJ1-2	CASRGPGQGDYGYTF	TGTGCCAGCAGGGGCCCCGGGCAGGGCGACTATGGCTACACCTTC